These 30 T cell receptor beta chains came from one sample sequenced in a study of Tregs in tolerant kidney transplant recipients. The nonmyeloablative bone marrow transplants came from related graft donors, with transient mixed chimerism. Data came from immunoSEQ multiplex PCR; TCRdb stores just in-frame clones and leaves some out. This table holds roughly 64,000 clones, around 87% found once. The sequenced sample was CD4+ T cells from blood (PBMCs), obtained 6 months after the transplant. These receptor sequences come from a human patient who received a combined kidney and bone marrow transplant. The graft donor may have contributed some T cells.

The chain couples TRBV30 to TRBJ1-2, with D perhaps matching TRBD1 (5 bases). The CDR3 runs to 21 residues. Germline loops: CDR1 GTSNPN, CDR2 SVGIG (reference sequence). Trimming left V 5 bases short and J 4 bases short, with 38 bases between. CDR3 coding DNA: TGTGCCTGGTGTGGGGTTACTGGTACCGGGGGGATTTGTCTTGCTCCCTATGGCTACACCTTC. It is translated as CAWCGVTGTGGICLAPYGYTF.

In its sample, this clone was seen a few times. This sequence joins TRBV12-5 and TRBJ2-5; D is unclear. CDR3 length: 12 residues. V was cut by 5 bases and J by 4 bases, with 8 bases left in between. CDR1 and CDR2 (germline): LGHNT, FRNRAP. DNA for the CDR3: TGTGCTAGTGGTCCTAGGATAGAGACCCAGTACTTC. Protein product: CASGPRIETQYF.

The V call is TRBV28, the J call TRBJ1-2, with no clear D. Deletions cut 6 bases from V and 8 bases from J, with 16 bases between. Germline-derived CDR1 and CDR2 are MDHEN and SYDVKM. The CDR3 has 13 amino acids. In DNA form, the CDR3 reads TGTGCCAGCAGGAACCCTACCTCGGGGGGCTACACCTTC. It yields the protein CASRNPTSGGYTF.

The chain recombines TRBV5-6 with TRBJ2-1; unclear D gene. V lost 5 bases to trimming and J lost 3 bases, with 12 bases between them. This CDR3 region has 14 residues. Looked up from germline, CDR1 is SGHDT and CDR2 is YYEEEE. The CDR3 DNA reads TGTGCCAGCAGATTAATGGGCATCTACAATGAGCAGTTCTTC. Translating gives CASRLMGIYNEQFF.

This chain connects TRBV7-6 to TRBJ1-6; perhaps TRBD1 as D (6 bases). Trimming shortened V by 4 bases and J by 7 bases, and 23 bases separated the two germline ends. Germline V gene sequence: CDR1 SGHVS, CDR2 FNYEAQ. This CDR3 has 18 residues. The CDR3 DNA reads TGTGCCAGCAGCTCCACCCTAGGGGGGGTCCCGGGGAATTCACCCCTCCACTTT. Translated: CASSSTLGGVPGNSPLHF.

V gene TRBV2 combines with J gene TRBJ2-5; TRBD2 matches at 8 bases. The CDR3 loop spans 14 amino acids. The V and J ends lost 6 bases and 4 bases, in that order; junction bases with no gene match: 7. Germline assignment: CDR1 SNHLY and CDR2 FYNNEI. In DNA form, the CDR3 reads TGTGCCAGCAGGGCGCGGCTAGCGGGAGAGACCCAGTACTTC. Translating it yields CASRARLAGETQYF.

Judged by abundance, this clone is medium-sized. This chain joins TRBV4-1 and TRBJ2-5; the match to TRBD2 covers 13 bases. The V segment lost 1 base and the J segment 5 bases; nucleotides outside the gene matches: 10. CDR1 and CDR2 (germline): MGHRA, YSYEKL. The CDR3 runs 18 residues. The CDR3 DNA reads as TGCGCCAGCAGCCAAGCGGGGAGGACTAGCGGGGGTTCGGAGACCCAGTACTTC. It translates to CASSQAGRTSGGSETQYF.

This clone was observed a few times. This chain joins TRBV28 and TRBJ2-1, with 10 bases lining up with TRBD1. V shed 6 bases, J shed 5 bases, and the junction held 7 bases outside the gene matches. Germline values: CDR1 MDHEN, CDR2 SYDVKM. The CDR3 loop spans 15 amino acids. The CDR3 nucleotides read TGTGCCAGCAGCGAAGGGACAGGGGCCCACAATGAGCAGTTCTTC. The encoded protein is CASSEGTGAHNEQFF.

The gene calls are TRBV5-6 and TRBJ1-6; D call uncertain. Germline V gives CDR1 SGHDT, CDR2 YYEEEE. CDR3 length: 14 amino acids. Trimming shortened V by 1 base and J by 4 bases, and 6 bases separated the two germline ends. The CDR3 DNA is TGTGCCAGCAGCTTGAACCGGTATAATTCACCCCTCCACTTT. Its translation is CASSLNRYNSPLHF.

The V gene is TRBV7-3, the J gene TRBJ1-1, with TRBD1 matching over 7 bases. The CDR3 runs 15 residues. CDR1 is SGHTA and CDR2 is FQGTGA in the germline V gene. Germline trimming cut 1 base from V and 1 base from J; bases unmatched to any gene: 3. The chain's CDR3 is CASSLNAGGNTEAFF. In DNA form, the CDR3 reads TGTGCCAGCAGCTTAAACGCAGGGGGGAACACTGAAGCTTTCTTT.

The chain combines TRBV7-2 with TRBJ2-5; the match to TRBD1 covers 8 bases. The CDR3 runs 14 residues. V shed 6 bases, J shed 5 bases, and the junction held 8 bases outside the gene matches. The germline V gene encodes CDR1 SGHTA and CDR2 FQGNSA. The CDR3 region is CASRQRTGTETQYF. In nucleotides, the CDR3 is TGTGCCAGCAGACAACGGACAGGGACGGAGACCCAGTACTTC. The entire variable domain, with the rest obtained from reference TRBV7-2 and TRBJ2-5, is as follows: GAGVSQSPSNKVTEKGKDVELRCDPISGHTALYWYRQSLGQGLEFLIYFQGNSAPDKSGLPSDRFSAERTGGSVSTLTIQRTQQEDSAVYLCASRQRTGTETQYFGPGTRLLVL.

The sample holds a few counts of this clone. V usage is TRBV4-1 and J usage is TRBJ2-5; D possibly corresponds to TRBD1 (6 bases). The CDR3 runs 13 residues. Germline V gives CDR1 MGHRA, CDR2 YSYEKL. The V end lost 7 bases, the J end lost 2 bases, and 11 bases lay between the germline ends. CDR3 DNA: TGCGCCAGCAAATCAGGGGCTCAAGAGACCCAGTACTTC. Translating gives CASKSGAQETQYF.

This chain uses TRBV6-5 with TRBJ2-1; tentatively, D is TRBD1 (6 bases). CDR3 length equals 15 residues. The germline V and J ends were trimmed by 6 bases and 4 bases, with 16 bases remaining between them. The germline CDR1 and CDR2 sequences are MNHEY and SVGAGI. The CDR3 DNA is TGTGCCAGCAGGACAGGTTTGGGTGGGTACAATGAGCAGTTCTTC. This translates into CASRTGLGGYNEQFF.

The gene calls are TRBV7-9 and TRBJ2-7; maybe TRBD1 (5 bases). V shed 3 bases and J shed 3 bases, with 9 bases lying between them. The CDR3 has 13 residues. The germline CDR1 and CDR2 sequences are SEHNR and FQNEAQ (reference sequence). CDR3 region: CASSFGRDYEQYF. The CDR3 region has the DNA TGTGCCAGCAGCTTTGGCAGGGACTACGAGCAGTACTTC.

The chain uses TRBV30 and TRBJ2-7; 11 bases are a match to TRBD1. CDR3 length: 15 residues. With 1 base clipped from V and 0 bases from J, the junction kept 2 bases outside the gene matches. From germline, CDR1 is GTSNPN and CDR2 SVGIG (reference sequence). In nucleotides, the CDR3 is TGTGCCTGGAGTGAGGACAGGGGGCTCTCCTACGAGCAGTACTTC. Amino acid sequence: CAWSEDRGLSYEQYF.

V is TRBV7-2 and J is TRBJ2-2; a weak D match, TRBD2 (5 bases). The CDR3 totals 16 residues. CDR1 and CDR2 from the germline V gene are SGHTA and FQGNSA. Trimming took off 5 bases at V and 1 base at J, with 14 bases between the two ends. The chain's CDR3 is CASSITRAENTGELFF. The CDR3 DNA sequence: TGTGCCAGCAGCATAACTAGGGCGGAGAACACCGGGGAGCTGTTTTTT.

This clone has just a few counts. The V and J genes are TRBV11-1 and TRBJ2-7; TRBD2 agrees at 8 bases. The CDR3 has 14 amino acids. Germline-derived CDR1 and CDR2 are SGHAT and FQDESV (reference sequence). The V gene end was trimmed by 7 bases and the J gene end by 0 bases; junction bases not matched to a gene: 5. CDR3 amino acids: CASTLSGGSYEQYF. The CDR3, as DNA: TGTGCCAGCACCCTAAGCGGGGGCTCCTACGAGCAGTACTTC. The full variable domain, completed using reference TRBV11-1 and TRBJ2-7, is EAEVAQSPRYKITEKSQAVAFWCDPISGHATLYWYRQILGQGPELLVQFQDESVVDDSQLPKDRFSAERLKGVDSTLKIQPAELGDSAMYLCASTLSGGSYEQYFGPGTRLTVT.

This chain links TRBV10-3 with TRBJ2-3; 7 positions match TRBD2. CDR3 size: 15 residues. Germline lookup yields CDR1 ENHRY and CDR2 SYGVKD. The trim removed 10 bases at V and 2 bases at J, leaving 12 bases unmatched. The CDR3 DNA sequence: TGTGCCACTGCCCGACTAGCTGATCACACAGATACGCAGTATTTT. Encoded protein: CATARLADHTDTQYF.

V is TRBV27 and J is TRBJ2-2, with TRBD1 identical over 9 bases. The CDR3 is 15 residues long. J was trimmed by 7 bases and V by 3 bases; bases with no gene match: 6. Germline lookup yields CDR1 MNHEY and CDR2 SMNVEV (reference sequence). CDR3 protein: CASSLKQGAIGELFF. Here the CDR3 DNA reads TGTGCCAGCAGTTTGAAACAGGGGGCAATCGGGGAGCTGTTTTTT.

J is TRBJ1-5 and V is TRBV7-3; possible D gene TRBD1, 5 bases. This CDR3 is 16 amino acids long. CDR1 is SGHTA and CDR2 is FQGTGA in the germline V gene. V dropped 1 base and J dropped 6 bases, with 16 bases sitting between them. Here the CDR3 DNA reads TGTGCCAGCAGCTTAAAACCGCGGTTGCAGGGTCAGCCCCAGCATTTT. This gives the protein CASSLKPRLQGQPQHF. The variable domain in full, completed from reference TRBV7-3 and TRBJ1-5, reads GAGVSQTPSNKVTEKGKYVELRCDPISGHTALYWYRQSLGQGPEFLIYFQGTGAADDSGLPNDRFFAVRPEGSVSTLKIQRTERGDSAVYLCASSLKPRLQGQPQHFGDGTRLSIL.

This sequence joins TRBV6-5 and TRBJ2-2; TRBD1 matches at 8 bases. The trim removed 6 bases at V and 1 base at J, leaving 4 bases unmatched. Germline V gene sequence: CDR1 MNHEY, CDR2 SVGAGI. CDR3 size: 15 residues. The DNA for the CDR3 is TGTGCCAGCAGCCGAGGGACAGGGAACACCGGGGAGCTGTTTTTT. This translates into CASSRGTGNTGELFF.

The chain links TRBV7-2 to TRBJ1-1; 9 positions agree with TRBD1. Germline CDR1 is SGHTA and CDR2 is FQGNSA. V dropped 6 bases and J dropped 7; count of bases not matched to a gene: 9. This CDR3 spans 14 amino acids. In DNA form, the CDR3 reads TGTGCCAGCAGACTGACCGGGACAGGGTTTGAAGCTTTCTTT. Residues: CASRLTGTGFEAFF.

In its sample, this clone was seen once. The rearrangement joins TRBV2 to TRBJ2-1; D unresolved. The CDR3 is 12 residues long. CDR1 and CDR2 from the germline V gene are SNHLY and FYNNEI. The V and J ends lost 10 bases and 4 bases respectively, with 11 bases between them. The CDR3 DNA reads TGTGCCACGGAGCGCGGTTACAATGAGCAGTTCTTC. Translation gives CATERGYNEQFF.

This clone has a handful of counts. A junction boundary mismatches the germline segment, possibly from a read error. The rearrangement joins TRBV6-1 to TRBJ2-1, with a tentative D call TRBD2 (5 bases). The CDR3 is 13 amino acids. The V gene's germline CDR1 is MNHNS and CDR2 SASEGT. The CDR3 DNA sequence: TGTGCCATCAGTGCCGGGGATTACAATGAGCAGTTCTTC. It codes for CAISAGDYNEQFF.

The chain joins TRBV10-3 to TRBJ1-1, with a weak D call TRBD1 (6 bases). Germline V gene sequence: CDR1 ENHRY, CDR2 SYGVKD. The CDR3 has 17 amino acids. V dropped 4 bases and J dropped 4 bases, with 22 bases sitting between them. As DNA, the CDR3 is TGTGCCATCAGTGCGAGCCACTCGACAGGATGGGCCACTGAAGCTTTCTTT. Translated, it gives CAISASHSTGWATEAFF.

This rearrangement joins TRBV19 to TRBJ1-5; D unresolved. Germline CDR1 LNHDA, CDR2 SQIVND (reference sequence). V lost 1 base, J lost 0 bases, and 10 bases lay in between. CDR3 length: 16 residues. The CDR3 coding sequence is TGTGCCAGTAGTATAGTCGTGGAGTATAGCAATCAGCCCCAGCATTTT. Its protein is CASSIVVEYSNQPQHF. Full variable domain (outside the CDR3, taken from reference TRBV19 and TRBJ1-5): DGGITQSPKYLFRKEGQNVTLSCEQNLNHDAMYWYRQDPGQGLRLIYYSQIVNDFQKGDIAEGYSVSREKKESFPLTVTSAQKNPTAFYLCASSIVVEYSNQPQHFGDGTRLSIL.

This clone was counted only a few times. The V and J genes are TRBV10-3 and TRBJ2-7, with D perhaps TRBD1 (5 bases). The germline V gene has CDR1 ENHRY and CDR2 SYGVKD. The V and J ends lost 6 bases and 5 bases respectively, with 17 bases between them. CDR3 length equals 14 residues. DNA for the CDR3: TGTGCCATCAGGAAATCGACAGAGAACCACGAGCAGTACTTC. Translating gives CAIRKSTENHEQYF.

The chain uses TRBV23-1 and TRBJ1-1; no definite D call. TRBV23-1 is known as an ORF, though its function is uncertain. The CDR3 extends over 13 amino acids. V gave up 2 bases and J gave up 1 base, with 5 bases separating them. The CDR3 protein is CASSQNRNTEAFF. CDR3 sequence (DNA): TGCGCCAGCAGTCAAAACAGGAACACTGAAGCTTTCTTT.

V gene TRBV11-3 combines with J gene TRBJ2-3; 9 bases map to TRBD2. V dropped 1 base and J dropped 6; count of bases not matched to a gene: 5. Germline assignment: CDR1 SGHNT and CDR2 YENEEA. The CDR3 is made up of 15 amino acids. The CDR3 bases are TGTGCCAGCAGCTTAGGGGCGGGGGGGCCTGATACGCAGTATTTT. Translation: CASSLGAGGPDTQYF.

This sequence joins TRBV27 and TRBJ2-2; 11 bases fit TRBD2. The CDR3 is 16 amino acids. The V and J ends lost 6 bases and 4 bases, in that order; junction bases with no gene match: 7. Germline lookup yields CDR1 MNHEY and CDR2 SMNVEV (reference sequence). CDR3 protein: CASSRTSGSSTGELFF. The CDR3 DNA sequence: TGTGCCAGCAGCCGGACTAGCGGGTCCAGCACCGGGGAGCTGTTTTTT.